The 32 T cell receptor beta chains below all came from one sample that was sequenced in a study of cytomegalovirus exposure and HLA in healthy donors. PCR was performed using 60 Vbeta and 13 Jbeta primers. Libraries were prepared by immunoSEQ multiplex PCR; TCRdb keeps only in-frame clonotypes and omits some of them. Of under 200,000 clones listed, 60% to 80% were seen once; the top ten hold over 11%. Specimen: PBMCs. These receptors all stem from a man aged 50 to 59 in good health and CMV-seropositive.

The gene calls are TRBV7-6 and TRBJ2-2, with D possibly TRBD1 on 7 matching bases. V gave up 5 bases and J gave up 0 bases, with 13 bases separating them. Germline V gene data show CDR1 as SGHVS and CDR2 as FNYEAQ. The CDR3 contains 16 residues. The CDR3 DNA reads TGTGCCAGCAGCACAGGCGGGACAGCGAACACCGGGGAGCTGTTTTTT. Its protein is CASSTGGTANTGELFF.

The table lists this clone with a count of one. The CDR3, as DNA: TGTGCCAGCAGTCCTGGGACAGGGGGGCTCCATGAGCAGTTCTTC. This codes for CASSPGTGGLHEQFF. The genes are TRBV27 and TRBJ2-1; 11 bases are shared with TRBD1. The J segment lost 8 bases and the V segment lost 5 bases, leaving 8 bases of the junction unmatched. CDR3 length: 15 amino acids. Germline loops: CDR1 MNHEY, CDR2 SMNVEV (reference sequence).

J is TRBJ2-2 and V is TRBV27; the D gene is possibly TRBD1 (6 bases). The V gene's germline CDR1 is MNHEY and CDR2 SMNVEV (reference sequence). The V and J ends lost 10 bases and 6 bases respectively, with 18 bases between them. CDR3 size: 14 residues. Here the CDR3 DNA reads TGTGCCACCCGAAGGGCAGGGGCGTCCGGGGAGCTGTTTTTT. It specifies CATRRAGASGELFF.

V usage is TRBV4-2 and J usage is TRBJ1-1; TRBD1 matches at 8 bases. V was pared by 4 bases and J by 2 bases, with 3 bases of the junction left unmatched. Germline CDR1 LGHNA, CDR2 YNFKEQ. This CDR3 spans 14 amino acids. The CDR3 protein is CASSRTGPNTEAFF. The CDR3 nucleotides read TGTGCCAGCAGCCGGACAGGGCCCAACACTGAAGCTTTCTTT.

J is TRBJ1-6 and V is TRBV6-6, with no clear D. The CDR3 runs 14 residues. Germline CDR1 reads MNHNY; CDR2 reads SVGAGI (reference sequence). The V gene lost 5 bases and the J gene lost 4 bases, with 9 bases spanning the gap. CDR3 region: CASSRSQYNSPLHF. CDR3 nucleotide sequence: TGTGCCAGCAGTCGGAGCCAGTATAATTCACCCCTCCACTTT.

V usage is TRBV28 and J usage is TRBJ1-5; D is uncertain. The CDR3 runs 17 residues. V shed 5 bases and J shed 4 bases, with 21 bases lying between them. CDR1 is MDHEN and CDR2 is SYDVKM in the germline V gene. The CDR3 DNA sequence: TGTGCCAGCAGTCACGTTGAGGGTCGAGATAGTAATCAGCCCCAGCATTTT. Translated, it gives CASSHVEGRDSNQPQHF.

This clone was seen only a few times. This chain uses TRBV5-6 with TRBJ2-7; no definite D call. The CDR3 is 14 amino acids. Looked up from germline, CDR1 is SGHDT and CDR2 is YYEEEE. Trimming shortened V by 4 bases and J by 7 bases, and 18 bases separated the two germline ends. CDR3 sequence reads: CASSPSRAGREQYV. The CDR3 DNA reads TGTGCCAGCAGCCCCTCTCGGGCAGGACGGGAGCAGTACGTC.

The V and J genes are TRBV6-5 and TRBJ2-3, with TRBD2 matching over 7 bases. The CDR3 spans 14 residues. Trimming cost V 2 bases and J 9 bases; bases outside gene matches: 8. Germline V CDR1 and CDR2: MNHEY, SVGAGI. The CDR3: CASSYRVGEGTQYF. The CDR3, as DNA: TGTGCCAGCAGTTACAGGGTTGGGGAGGGGACGCAGTATTTT.

The rearrangement uses TRBV28 and TRBJ1-6; 7 bases match TRBD1. CDR3 length: 15 amino acids. The J segment lost 10 bases and the V segment lost 5 bases, leaving 11 bases of the junction unmatched. Germline V gene lookup returns CDR1 MDHEN and CDR2 SYDVKM. CDR3 bases: TGTGCCAGCAGTCCACGACAGGGAAATAGCTCACCCCTCCACTTT. Protein product: CASSPRQGNSSPLHF.

This chain links TRBV7-9 with TRBJ2-5, with 7 nucleotides matching TRBD2. Germline V gene sequence: CDR1 SEHNR, CDR2 FQNEAQ (reference sequence). V shed 5 bases and J 5 bases; nucleotides not matched to a gene: 11. The CDR3 is 15 residues long. CDR3 nucleotides: TGTGCCAGCAGCGCCCGAAGAGGGGAGGGGGAGACCCAGTACTTC. As protein: CASSARRGEGETQYF.

The chain carries TRBV9 and TRBJ1-2, with D unresolved. This CDR3 spans 16 amino acids. Germline lookup yields CDR1 SGDLS and CDR2 YYNGEE. With 0 bases removed from V and 7 bases from J, the gap between germline ends came to 19 bases. The CDR3 region has the DNA TGTGCCAGCAGCGTAGCTCGGGCACGGGAGGACGGTGGCTACACCTTC. Its protein product is CASSVARAREDGGYTF.

The chain recombines TRBV19 with TRBJ1-1; D gene ambiguous. Trimming cost V 7 bases and J 3 bases, with 6 bases left between them. Germline loops: CDR1 LNHDA, CDR2 SQIVND (reference sequence). The CDR3 has 11 amino acids. The CDR3 loop reads CASIGYTEAFF. CDR3 DNA: TGTGCCAGTATCGGGTACACTGAAGCTTTCTTT. Looking up the rest from reference TRBV19 and TRBJ1-1 gives the full variable domain: DGGITQSPKYLFRKEGQNVTLSCEQNLNHDAMYWYRQDPGQGLRLIYYSQIVNDFQKGDIAEGYSVSREKKESFPLTVTSAQKNPTAFYLCASIGYTEAFFGQGTRLTVV.

V and J are TRBV5-1 and TRBJ2-1; 12 positions agree with TRBD2. Per the germline V gene, CDR1 is SGHRS and CDR2 is YFSETQ. After removal of 0 bases from V and 6 bases from J, the junction contained 16 bases not matched to a gene. The CDR3 runs to 20 residues. The CDR3: CASSLDGGSTSGGLSNEQFF. The CDR3 nucleotides are TGCGCCAGCAGCTTGGATGGGGGGTCGACTAGCGGGGGATTAAGCAATGAGCAGTTCTTC.

The chain combines TRBV15 with TRBJ2-3; 13 nucleotides align to TRBD2. V lost 2 bases to trimming and J lost 1 base; unmatched junction nucleotides: 6. CDR3 length: 18 residues. Germline loops: CDR1 LNHNV, CDR2 YYDKDF (reference sequence). DNA of the CDR3: TGTGCCACCAGCAGATCAGGACTAGCGGGGGTCGGCACAGATACGCAGTATTTT. It codes for CATSRSGLAGVGTDTQYF.

This sequence joins TRBV5-8 and TRBJ2-3; 8 bases are shared with TRBD1. Per the germline V gene, CDR1 is SGHTS and CDR2 is YDEGEE. The V gene end was trimmed by 1 base and the J gene end by 5 bases; junction bases not matched to a gene: 0. The CDR3 spans 13 residues. CDR3 protein: CASSLTGGDTQYF. CDR3 bases: TGTGCCAGCAGCTTGACAGGGGGAGATACGCAGTATTTT.

This sequence joins TRBV7-9 and TRBJ1-4; TRBD1 aligns across 9 bases. Germline trimming cut 7 bases from V and 6 bases from J; bases unmatched to any gene: 6. The CDR3 is 14 amino acids. Germline V gives CDR1 SEHNR, CDR2 FQNEAQ (reference sequence). DNA for the CDR3: TGTGCCAGCATTGTCGGGACAGGGTATGAAAAACTGTTTTTT. Translated, it gives CASIVGTGYEKLFF.

The chain carries TRBV28 and TRBJ2-4; TRBD1 might be the D (5 bases). Germline CDR1 reads MDHEN; CDR2 reads SYDVKM. The CDR3 contains 16 residues. Deletions cut 7 bases from V and 1 base from J, with 17 bases between. CDR3 DNA: TGTGCCAGCAATCCAGGGTGGGGTAACGCCAAAAACATTCAGTACTTC. It encodes CASNPGWGNAKNIQYF.

The gene calls are TRBV28 and TRBJ1-1; TRBD1 aligns across 10 bases. Germline V gene data show CDR1 as MDHEN and CDR2 as SYDVKM. The CDR3 runs to 14 residues. Germline trimming cut 5 bases from V and 14 bases from J; bases unmatched to any gene: 14. CDR3 nucleotide sequence: TGTGCCAGCAGTACATCCCCGGGACAGGGGAGGGAGTTCTTT. Its translation is CASSTSPGQGREFF.

J is TRBJ2-1 and V is TRBV29-1; perhaps TRBD1 as D (5 bases). The CDR3 contains 13 residues. Trimming took off 5 bases at V and 8 bases at J, with 16 bases between the two ends. The germline gives CDR1 SQVTM, CDR2 ANQGSEA. CDR3 nucleotide sequence: TGCAGCGTTAGCAGGGTTTTGAACTATGAGCAGTTCTTC. Protein: CSVSRVLNYEQFF.

The chain carries TRBV27 and TRBJ1-1; D unclear. Trimming cost V 0 bases and J 4 bases, with 6 bases left between them. The CDR3 sequence is 13 residues long. The V gene's germline CDR1 is MNHEY and CDR2 SMNVEV (reference sequence). The CDR3 DNA reads as TGTGCCAGCAGTTTATCTCGGTCCACTGAAGCTTTCTTT. It specifies CASSLSRSTEAFF.

The chain couples TRBV5-6 to TRBJ1-1; D unresolved. Germline CDR1 SGHDT, CDR2 YYEEEE. The CDR3 has 16 residues. With 3 bases removed from V and 0 bases from J, the gap between germline ends came to 15 bases. CDR3 sequence: CASSYSGIGMNTEAFF. As DNA, the CDR3 is TGTGCCAGCAGCTACTCAGGTATCGGTATGAACACTGAAGCTTTCTTT.

The V call is TRBV28, the J call TRBJ2-3, with D possibly TRBD1 on 5 matching bases. Germline CDR1 reads MDHEN; CDR2 reads SYDVKM. The CDR3 extends over 13 amino acids. V was trimmed by 8 bases and J by 5 bases, leaving 14 bases between them. The CDR3 region is CASQGTMKDTQYF. The DNA for the CDR3 is TGTGCCAGCCAGGGTACCATGAAAGATACGCAGTATTTT.

In its sample, this clone was seen a few times. The chain carries TRBV10-3 and TRBJ2-3, with D unclear. CDR3 length: 13 amino acids. Trimming removed 3 bases at V and 4 bases at J, with 8 bases between. Germline V CDR1 and CDR2: ENHRY, SYGVKD. As DNA, the CDR3 is TGTGCCATCAGTGACGTCTCGGCAGATACGCAGTATTTT. The encoded protein is CAISDVSADTQYF.

V is TRBV19 and J is TRBJ1-1; TRBD1 matches at 8 bases. Germline V gene sequence: CDR1 LNHDA, CDR2 SQIVND (reference sequence). With V trimmed by 6 bases and J by 11 bases, 11 bases remained unmatched. This CDR3 is built from 13 residues. The CDR3 loop is CASRLQGAPGAFF. The CDR3 DNA reads TGTGCCAGTAGGCTTCAGGGGGCGCCGGGTGCTTTCTTT. The variable domain in full, completed from reference TRBV19 and TRBJ1-1, reads DGGITQSPKYLFRKEGQNVTLSCEQNLNHDAMYWYRQDPGQGLRLIYYSQIVNDFQKGDIAEGYSVSREKKESFPLTVTSAQKNPTAFYLCASRLQGAPGAFFGQGTRLTVV.

V and J are TRBV27 and TRBJ2-1; D might be TRBD1 (6 bases). V gave up 5 bases and J gave up 6 bases, with 8 bases separating them. The germline CDR1 and CDR2 sequences are MNHEY and SMNVEV (reference sequence). The CDR3 length is 12 residues. The CDR3 protein is CASSTDSNEQFF. The CDR3 region has the DNA TGTGCCAGCAGTACGGACAGCAATGAGCAGTTCTTC.

This chain's CDR3 is CASSEVRWELFF. The CDR3 region has the DNA TGTGCCAGCAGTGAAGTTCGTTGGGAGCTGTTTTTT. The V call is TRBV2, the J call TRBJ2-2; no firm D call. Trimming removed 1 base from V and 9 bases from J, with 6 bases in between. There are 12 residues in the CDR3. The V gene's germline CDR1 is SNHLY and CDR2 FYNNEI.

On this clone itself: This CDR3 is also generated by other DNA sequences in the sample. The rearrangement uses TRBV18 and TRBJ1-1; a weak D match, TRBD1 (6 bases). The CDR3 has 13 amino acids. CDR1 and CDR2 from the germline V gene are KGHSH and LQKENI. Trimming cost V 5 bases and J 5 bases, with 12 bases left between them. DNA of the CDR3: TGTGCCAGCTCAACTAACAGGGATACTGAAGCTTTCTTT. Translated, it gives CASSTNRDTEAFF.

The chain has TRBV7-8 and TRBJ2-1; TRBD1 is a possible D gene (6 bases). The germline CDR1 and CDR2 sequences are SGHVS and FQNEAQ. The CDR3 sequence is 16 residues long. V lost 4 bases, J lost 4 bases, and 17 bases lay in between. The CDR3 loop reads CASSSNTGTGYNEQFF. The CDR3, as DNA: TGTGCCAGCAGCTCGAATACAGGGACGGGGTACAATGAGCAGTTCTTC.

Only one count was recorded for this clone. A junction end diverges from the germline sequence, so it may reflect a read error. The rearrangement links TRBV18 to TRBJ2-5; 7 bases are shared with TRBD2. CDR1 KGHSH and CDR2 LQKENI come from the germline V gene. The CDR3 covers 13 residues. This chain's CDR3 is CANSPGLQETQYF. CDR3 sequence (DNA): TGTGCCAACTCACCGGGACTACAAGAGACCCAGTACTTC.

V is TRBV19 and J is TRBJ2-7; a weak D match, TRBD2 (5 bases). The CDR3 spans 13 residues. V lost 1 base and J lost 6, with 10 bases in between. Per germline, CDR1 LNHDA and CDR2 SQIVND (reference sequence). CDR3 sequence: CASSIAGESEQYF. The CDR3 region has the DNA TGTGCCAGTAGTATAGCCGGGGAAAGCGAGCAGTACTTC.

The chain combines TRBV4-2 with TRBJ2-3; 16 nucleotides match TRBD2. CDR1 and CDR2 from the germline V gene are LGHNA and YNFKEQ. The CDR3 length is 22 residues. The junction had 15 bases not matched to a gene; V was cut back by 2 bases and J by 1 base. The DNA of the CDR3 is TGTGCCAGCAGCCAACTCAGAGGGGGACTAGCGGGGGGGCAGGTTGGCACAGATACGCAGTATTTT. Translation: CASSQLRGGLAGGQVGTDTQYF.

This rearrangement joins TRBV5-4 to TRBJ2-5, with D possibly matching TRBD1 (5 bases). The CDR3 loop spans 15 amino acids. Trimming shortened V by 4 bases and J by 4 bases, and 17 bases separated the two germline ends. Germline assignment: CDR1 SGHNT and CDR2 YYREEE (reference sequence). CDR3 residues: CASSRRLGRTETQYF. As DNA, the CDR3 is TGTGCCAGCAGCCGTAGGTTGGGGCGGACAGAGACCCAGTACTTC.